The 15 T cell receptor beta chains given below trace back to one sample, sequenced in a study of T cells in Graves' hyperthyroidism and ophthalmopathy. The investigators amplified TCR beta CDR3 regions from RNA transcripts. The TCR CDR3 was amplified in a first-round RT-PCR using the HTBI primer set. MiXCR, applied by TCRdb to the multiplex PCR reads, yields one record per CDR3 protein. The table has roughly 170,000 distinct CDR3 sequences, about a sixth seen once. Sequencing was carried out using blood. These receptors all stem from a woman in her forties or fifties with Graves' hyperthyroidism.

This sequence joins TRBV30 and TRBJ1-1; no definite D call. Trimming pared 2 bases from V and 5 bases from J, leaving 12 bases between. CDR1 and CDR2 (germline): GTSNPN, SVGIG (reference sequence). The CDR3 sequence is 13 residues long. The CDR3 reads CAWSPGPSTEAFF. CDR3 DNA: TGTGCCTGGAGTCCCGGACCCTCAACTGAAGCTTTCTTT.

This clonotype was detected ten times or more. The junction departs from germline at one end; a sequencing error may be responsible. This chain joins TRBV20-1 and TRBJ1-1; a possible D gene is TRBD1 (6 bases). Germline CDR1 is DFQATT and CDR2 is SNEGSKA (reference sequence). The CDR3 extends over 11 amino acids. CDR3 in amino acids: CSASPGGLASF. For the CDR3, the DNA is TGCAGTGCCTCCCCGGGGGGCCTAGCTTCCTTT.

This clonotype came up many times. The gene calls are TRBV27 and TRBJ1-2; 7 positions match TRBD1. The ends lost 7 bases at V and 8 bases at J; junction bases unmatched: 4. This CDR3 comprises 11 residues. Looked up from germline, CDR1 is MNHEY and CDR2 is SMNVEV (reference sequence). The CDR3 nucleotides are TGTGCCAGCACAGGGGGACGAGGCTACACCTTC. Amino acids: CASTGGRGYTF.

This rearrangement joins TRBV24-1 to TRBJ2-3; 11 bases are a match to TRBD2. CDR1 KGHDR and CDR2 SFDVKD come from the germline V gene. The CDR3 spans 19 residues. V lost 2 bases, J lost 1 base, and 10 bases stayed unmatched. The CDR3 sequence: CATSDSLSGGAWGTDTQYF. In DNA form, the CDR3 reads TGTGCCACCAGTGATTCCCTTAGCGGGGGGGCCTGGGGCACAGATACGCAGTATTTT.

This clonotype was recorded at least ten times. The chain employs TRBV7-8 and TRBJ1-1; 8 bases line up with TRBD1. Trimming at V came to 0 bases and at J to 11 bases, leaving 5 bases not matched to a gene. The length of the CDR3 is 13 residues. The germline V gene encodes CDR1 SGHVS and CDR2 FQNEAQ. CDR3 loop: CASSLASGGEAFF. In DNA form, the CDR3 reads TGTGCCAGCAGCTTAGCCTCAGGGGGCGAGGCTTTCTTT.

The chain joins TRBV5-1 to TRBJ1-2; the D gene is possibly TRBD1 (5 bases). Trimming left V 4 bases short and J 5 bases short, with 12 bases between. Germline CDR1 and CDR2: SGHRS and YFSETQ. The CDR3 covers 13 residues. The CDR3 bases are TGCGCCAGCAGCCAAGGGACGGGGTATGGCTACACCTTC. It specifies CASSQGTGYGYTF.

This clonotype was recorded many times. This sequence joins TRBV9 and TRBJ2-2, with D tentatively TRBD2 (5 bases). The CDR3 sequence is 16 residues long. Germline V CDR1 and CDR2: SGDLS, YYNGEE. V shed 4 bases and J shed 3 bases, with 16 bases lying between them. The DNA for the CDR3 is TGTGCCAGCAGCCCCACGGTGGCGGGTGACACCGGGGAGCTGTTTTTT. Translated: CASSPTVAGDTGELFF.

This clonotype has at least ten counts. The chain has TRBV2 and TRBJ2-2, with D tentatively TRBD1 or TRBD2 (5 bases each). The CDR3 extends over 14 amino acids. Between the trimmed V and J ends, which lost 5 bases and 6 bases, there was a span of 13 bases. Germline CDR1 SNHLY, CDR2 FYNNEI. CDR3 bases: TGTGCCAGCAGTCTCCGGGACGAGGCCGGGGAGCTGTTTTTT. Its protein is CASSLRDEAGELFF.

A few counts support this clonotype. The V and J genes are TRBV20-1 and TRBJ1-5; D ambiguous. The CDR3 loop spans 13 amino acids. Germline CDR1 and CDR2: DFQATT and SNEGSKA (reference sequence). V lost 1 base and J 4 bases, leaving 8 bases between the germline ends. CDR3 DNA sequence: TGCAGTGCTAGAGGATCCCTAAATCAGCCCCAGCATTTT. Protein product: CSARGSLNQPQHF.

This clonotype was counted many times. The V call is TRBV6-1, the J call TRBJ2-3, with unresolved D. The germline gives CDR1 MNHNS, CDR2 SASEGT. The CDR3 spans 15 residues. The ends were cut back, 5 bases at V and 0 bases at J, with 12 bases in the middle. DNA of the CDR3: TGTGCCAGCAGTTCCCGCAGCGCTAGCACAGATACGCAGTATTTT. It encodes CASSSRSASTDTQYF.

The chain combines TRBV7-9 with TRBJ1-1; unclear D gene. The V and J ends lost 7 bases and 3 bases respectively, with 18 bases between them. The CDR3 is 15 amino acids. Germline-derived CDR1 and CDR2 are SEHNR and FQNEAQ (reference sequence). This chain's CDR3 is CASTIVGGMDTEAFF. As DNA, the CDR3 is TGTGCCAGCACAATCGTAGGAGGGATGGACACTGAAGCTTTCTTT.

V usage is TRBV20-1 and J usage is TRBJ1-1; no reliable D call. The CDR3 sequence is 13 residues long. In germline, CDR1 is DFQATT, CDR2 SNEGSKA (reference sequence). Deletions cut 1 base from V and 1 base from J, with 7 bases between. The CDR3 DNA sequence: TGCAGTGCTAGAGGGCGGAAGAACACTGAAGCTTTCTTT. Translation: CSARGRKNTEAFF.

This clonotype was counted at least ten times. V usage is TRBV7-9 and J usage is TRBJ1-1; tentative D call: TRBD1 (6 bases). This CDR3 is built from 13 residues. Trimming removed 2 bases at V and 4 bases at J, with 8 bases between. CDR1 SEHNR and CDR2 FQNEAQ come from the germline V gene (reference sequence). This CDR3 reads CASSLSGATEAFF. CDR3 nucleotide sequence: TGTGCCAGCAGCTTATCAGGGGCCACTGAAGCTTTCTTT.

This clonotype has a count of ten or more. This chain connects TRBV11-3 to TRBJ2-2, with D tentatively TRBD1 or TRBD2 (5 bases each). This CDR3 is 15 amino acids long. The V gene lost 5 bases and the J gene lost 6 bases, with 16 bases spanning the gap. Germline CDR1 and CDR2: SGHNT and YENEEA. The CDR3 spells CASSPMTGTAGELFF. CDR3 in DNA: TGTGCCAGCAGCCCAATGACGGGGACCGCCGGGGAGCTGTTTTTT.

The V call is TRBV5-1, the J call TRBJ1-1; tentatively, D is TRBD1 (5 bases). Looked up from germline, CDR1 is SGHRS and CDR2 is YFSETQ. Trimming removed 2 bases at V and 6 bases at J, with 17 bases between. The CDR3 has 15 residues. CDR3 loop: CASSLEGLPGSEAFF. Here the CDR3 DNA reads TGCGCCAGCAGCTTAGAGGGACTCCCTGGATCTGAAGCTTTCTTT.